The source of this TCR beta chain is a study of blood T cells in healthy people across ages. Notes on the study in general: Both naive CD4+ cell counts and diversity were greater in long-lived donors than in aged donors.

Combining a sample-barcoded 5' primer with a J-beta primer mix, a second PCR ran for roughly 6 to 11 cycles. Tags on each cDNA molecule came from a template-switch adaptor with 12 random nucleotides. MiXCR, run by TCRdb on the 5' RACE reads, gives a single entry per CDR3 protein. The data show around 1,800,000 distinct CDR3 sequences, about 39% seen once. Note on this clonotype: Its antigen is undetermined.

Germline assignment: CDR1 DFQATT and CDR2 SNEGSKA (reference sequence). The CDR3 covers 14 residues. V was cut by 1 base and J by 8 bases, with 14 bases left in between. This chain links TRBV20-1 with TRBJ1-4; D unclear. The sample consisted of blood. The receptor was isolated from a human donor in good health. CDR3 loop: CSARGASFREKLFF. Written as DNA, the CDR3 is TGCAGTGCTAGAGGTGCTTCGTTTAGGGAAAAACTGTTTTTT.